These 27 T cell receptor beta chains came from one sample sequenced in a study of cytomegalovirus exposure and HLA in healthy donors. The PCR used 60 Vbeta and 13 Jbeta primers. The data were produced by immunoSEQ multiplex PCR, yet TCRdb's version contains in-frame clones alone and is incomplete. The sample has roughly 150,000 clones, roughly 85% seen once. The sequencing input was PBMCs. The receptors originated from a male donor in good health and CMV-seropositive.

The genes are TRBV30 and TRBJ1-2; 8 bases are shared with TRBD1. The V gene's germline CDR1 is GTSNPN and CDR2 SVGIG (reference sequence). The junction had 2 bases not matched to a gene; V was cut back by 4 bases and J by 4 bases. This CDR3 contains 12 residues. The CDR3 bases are TGTGCCTGGACCGGGACAGGCTATGGCTACACCTTC. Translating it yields CAWTGTGYGYTF.

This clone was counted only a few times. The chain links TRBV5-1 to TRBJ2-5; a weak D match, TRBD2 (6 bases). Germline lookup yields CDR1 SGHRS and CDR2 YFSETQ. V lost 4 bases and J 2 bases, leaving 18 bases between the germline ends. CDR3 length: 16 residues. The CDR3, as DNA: TGCGCCAGCAGCAGTCGGGGGACCCTACTTCAAGAGACCCAGTACTTC. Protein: CASSSRGTLLQETQYF.

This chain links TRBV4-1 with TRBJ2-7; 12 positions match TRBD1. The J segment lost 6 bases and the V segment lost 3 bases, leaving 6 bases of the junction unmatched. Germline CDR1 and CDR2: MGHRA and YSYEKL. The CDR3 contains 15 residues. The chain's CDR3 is CASSHLGQGAAEQYF. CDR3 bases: TGCGCCAGCAGCCACTTGGGACAGGGGGCGGCCGAGCAGTACTTC.

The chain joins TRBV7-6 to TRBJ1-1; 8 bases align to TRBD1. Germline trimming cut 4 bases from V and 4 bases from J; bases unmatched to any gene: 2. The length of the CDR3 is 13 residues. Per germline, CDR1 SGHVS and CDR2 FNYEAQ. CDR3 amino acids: CASSSQGATEAFF. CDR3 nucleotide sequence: TGTGCCAGCAGCTCTCAGGGGGCCACTGAAGCTTTCTTT.

CDR3 nucleotide sequence: TGTGCCAGCTCACGAGTGGGCGGCGGGCCTGAAGCTTTCTTT. Translated, it gives CASSRVGGGPEAFF. This rearrangement joins TRBV18 to TRBJ1-1, with D uncertain. Germline loops: CDR1 KGHSH, CDR2 LQKENI. The CDR3 is 14 residues long. Trimming pared 4 bases from V and 6 bases from J, leaving 15 bases between.

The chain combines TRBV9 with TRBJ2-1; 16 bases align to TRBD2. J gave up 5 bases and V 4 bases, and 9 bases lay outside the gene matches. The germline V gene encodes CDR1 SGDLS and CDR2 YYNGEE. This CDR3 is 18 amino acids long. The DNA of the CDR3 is TGTGCCAGCAGCTTCGGGACTAGCGGGAGGGCCCGGGACAATGAGCAGTTCTTC. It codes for CASSFGTSGRARDNEQFF.

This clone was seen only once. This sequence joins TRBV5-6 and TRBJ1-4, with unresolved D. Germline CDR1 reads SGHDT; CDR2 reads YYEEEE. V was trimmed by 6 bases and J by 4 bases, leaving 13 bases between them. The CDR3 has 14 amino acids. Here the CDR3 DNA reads TGTGCCAGCAAGAGATTATCGGGTAATGAAAAACTGTTTTTT. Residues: CASKRLSGNEKLFF.

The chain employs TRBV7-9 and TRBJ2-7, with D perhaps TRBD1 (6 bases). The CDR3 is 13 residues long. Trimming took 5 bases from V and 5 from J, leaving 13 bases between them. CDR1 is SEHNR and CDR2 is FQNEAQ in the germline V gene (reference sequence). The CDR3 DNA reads TGTGCCAGCAGCCCATCAGGGGCCAACGAGCAGTACTTC. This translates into CASSPSGANEQYF.

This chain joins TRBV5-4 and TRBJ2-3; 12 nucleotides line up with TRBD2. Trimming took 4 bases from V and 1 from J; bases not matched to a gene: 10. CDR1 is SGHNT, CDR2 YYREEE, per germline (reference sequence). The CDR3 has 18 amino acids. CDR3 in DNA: TGTGCCAGCAGCCCCGGGACTAGCGGGTTCCTGGGCACAGATACGCAGTATTTT. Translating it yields CASSPGTSGFLGTDTQYF.

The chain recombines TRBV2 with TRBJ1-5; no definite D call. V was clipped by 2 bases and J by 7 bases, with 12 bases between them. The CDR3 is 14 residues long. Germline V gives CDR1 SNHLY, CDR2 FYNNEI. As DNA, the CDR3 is TGTGCCAGCAGTGAACTTACCGGGAACCAGCCCCAGCATTTT. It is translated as CASSELTGNQPQHF. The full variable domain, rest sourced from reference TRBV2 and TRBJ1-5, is EPEVTQTPSHQVTQMGQEVILRCVPISNHLYFYWYRQILGQKVEFLVSFYNNEISEKSEIFDDQFSVERPDGSNFTLKIRSTKLEDSAMYFCASSELTGNQPQHFGDGTRLSIL.

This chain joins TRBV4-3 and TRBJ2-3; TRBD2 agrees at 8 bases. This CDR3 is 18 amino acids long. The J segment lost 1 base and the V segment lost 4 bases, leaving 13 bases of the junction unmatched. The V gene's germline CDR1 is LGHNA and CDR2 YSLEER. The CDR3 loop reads CASSRPNAGGPRTDTQYF. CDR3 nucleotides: TGCGCCAGCAGCCGTCCCAACGCGGGGGGCCCCCGCACAGATACGCAGTATTTT.

The CDR3: CASSLGTSTDTQYF. The CDR3 coding sequence is TGTGCCAGCAGCTTGGGGACTAGCACAGATACGCAGTATTTT. This rearrangement joins TRBV5-6 to TRBJ2-3; tentatively, D is TRBD2 (5 bases). Germline lookup yields CDR1 SGHDT and CDR2 YYEEEE. The CDR3 has 14 residues. V was pared by 0 bases and J by 0 bases, with 5 bases between.

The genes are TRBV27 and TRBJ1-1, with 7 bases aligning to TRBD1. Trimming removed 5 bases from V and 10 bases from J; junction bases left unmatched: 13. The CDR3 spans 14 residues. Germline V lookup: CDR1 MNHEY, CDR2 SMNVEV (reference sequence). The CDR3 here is CASSPSGGQGVAFF. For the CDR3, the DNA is TGTGCCAGCAGTCCTTCCGGTGGGCAGGGGGTAGCTTTCTTT.

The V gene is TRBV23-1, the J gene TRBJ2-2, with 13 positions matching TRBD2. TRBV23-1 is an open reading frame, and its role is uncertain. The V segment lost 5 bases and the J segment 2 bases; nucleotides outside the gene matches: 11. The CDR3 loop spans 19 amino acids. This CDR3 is CASSMGTSGKDINTGELFF. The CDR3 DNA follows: TGCGCCAGCAGTATGGGGACTAGCGGGAAGGATATTAACACCGGGGAGCTGTTTTTT.

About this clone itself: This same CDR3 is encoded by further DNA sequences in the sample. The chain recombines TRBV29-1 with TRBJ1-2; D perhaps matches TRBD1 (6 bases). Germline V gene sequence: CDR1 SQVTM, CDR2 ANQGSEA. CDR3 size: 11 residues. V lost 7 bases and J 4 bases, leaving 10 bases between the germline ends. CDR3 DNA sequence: TGCAGCGCCAGGGGACCCTATGGCTACACCTTC. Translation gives CSARGPYGYTF.

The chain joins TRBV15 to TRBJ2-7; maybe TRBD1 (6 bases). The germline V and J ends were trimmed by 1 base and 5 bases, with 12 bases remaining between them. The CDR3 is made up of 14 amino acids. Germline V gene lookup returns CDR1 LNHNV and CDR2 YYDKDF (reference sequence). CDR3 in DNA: TGTGCCACCAGCAGAGTGTACAGGGACCACGAGCAGTACTTC. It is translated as CATSRVYRDHEQYF.

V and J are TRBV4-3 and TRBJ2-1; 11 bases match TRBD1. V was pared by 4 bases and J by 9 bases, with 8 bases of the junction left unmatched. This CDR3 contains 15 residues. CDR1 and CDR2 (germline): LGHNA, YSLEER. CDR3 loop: CASSPRDRGSGEQFF. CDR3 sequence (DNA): TGCGCCAGCAGCCCCCGGGACAGGGGGTCGGGTGAGCAGTTCTTC.

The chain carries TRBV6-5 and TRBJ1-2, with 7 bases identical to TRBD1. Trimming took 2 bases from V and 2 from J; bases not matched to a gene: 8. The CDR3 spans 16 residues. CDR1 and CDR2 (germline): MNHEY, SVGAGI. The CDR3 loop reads CASSYRIVGQNYGYTF. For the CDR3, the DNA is TGTGCCAGCAGTTACCGGATTGTGGGACAGAACTATGGCTACACCTTC.

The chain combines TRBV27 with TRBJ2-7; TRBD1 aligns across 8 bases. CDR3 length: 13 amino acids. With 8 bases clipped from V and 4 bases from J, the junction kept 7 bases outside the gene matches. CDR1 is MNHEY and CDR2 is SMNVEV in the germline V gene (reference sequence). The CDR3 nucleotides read TGTGCCAGCTGGACAGGGAAGAAGTACGAGCAGTACTTC. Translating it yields CASWTGKKYEQYF.

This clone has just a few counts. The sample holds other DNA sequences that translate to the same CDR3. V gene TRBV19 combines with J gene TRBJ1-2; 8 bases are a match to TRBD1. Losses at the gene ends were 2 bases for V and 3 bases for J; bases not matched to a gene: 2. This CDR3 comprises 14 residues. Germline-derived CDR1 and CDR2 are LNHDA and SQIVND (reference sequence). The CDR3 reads CASSIQGADYGYTF. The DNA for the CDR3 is TGTGCCAGTAGTATACAGGGGGCTGACTATGGCTACACCTTC.

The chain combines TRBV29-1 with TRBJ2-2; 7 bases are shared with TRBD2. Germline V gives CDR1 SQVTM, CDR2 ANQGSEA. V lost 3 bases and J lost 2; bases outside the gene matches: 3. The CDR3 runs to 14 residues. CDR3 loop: CSVDPAGNTGELFF. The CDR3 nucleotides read TGCAGCGTTGACCCAGCGGGAAACACCGGGGAGCTGTTTTTT.

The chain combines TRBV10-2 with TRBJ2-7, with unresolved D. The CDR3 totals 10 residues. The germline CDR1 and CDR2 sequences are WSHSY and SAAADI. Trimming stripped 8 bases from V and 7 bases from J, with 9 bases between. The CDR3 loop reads CASRLREQYF. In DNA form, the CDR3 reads TGCGCCAGCCGGCTGCGGGAGCAGTACTTC.

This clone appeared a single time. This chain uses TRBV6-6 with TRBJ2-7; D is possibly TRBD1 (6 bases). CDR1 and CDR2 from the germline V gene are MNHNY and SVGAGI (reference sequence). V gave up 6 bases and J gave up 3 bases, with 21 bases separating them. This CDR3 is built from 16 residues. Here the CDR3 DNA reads TGTGCCAGCAGACATCGACAGGCCAGCAGCTTCTACGAGCAGTACTTC. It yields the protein CASRHRQASSFYEQYF.

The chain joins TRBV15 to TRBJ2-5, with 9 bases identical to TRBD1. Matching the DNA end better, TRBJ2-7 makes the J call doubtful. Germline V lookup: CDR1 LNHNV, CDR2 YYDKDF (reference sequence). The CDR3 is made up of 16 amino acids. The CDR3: CATSQDTGTGMYEQYF. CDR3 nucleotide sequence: TGTGCCACCAGCCAAGATACCGGGACAGGGATGTACGAGCAGTACTTC.

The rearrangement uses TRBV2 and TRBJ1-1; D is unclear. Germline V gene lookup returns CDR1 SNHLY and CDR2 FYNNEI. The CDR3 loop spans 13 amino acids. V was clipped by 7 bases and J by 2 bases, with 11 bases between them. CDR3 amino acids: CASIVMGNTEAFF. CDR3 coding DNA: TGTGCCAGCATAGTGATGGGCAACACTGAAGCTTTCTTT.

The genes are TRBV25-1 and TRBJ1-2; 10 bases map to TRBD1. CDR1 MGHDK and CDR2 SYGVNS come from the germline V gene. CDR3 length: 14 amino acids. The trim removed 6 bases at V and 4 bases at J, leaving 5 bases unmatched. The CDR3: CASSSGQGTYGYTF. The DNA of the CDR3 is TGTGCCAGCAGCTCGGGACAGGGGACCTATGGCTACACCTTC.

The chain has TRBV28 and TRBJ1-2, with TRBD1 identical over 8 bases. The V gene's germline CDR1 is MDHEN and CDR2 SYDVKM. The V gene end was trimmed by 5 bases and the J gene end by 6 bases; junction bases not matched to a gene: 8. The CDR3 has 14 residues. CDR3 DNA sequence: TGTGCCAGCAGTCTTACCGCCAGGGGGCATGGCTACACCTTC. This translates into CASSLTARGHGYTF.